The rows below give T cell receptor beta chains drawn from one sample of a study of blood T cells in healthy people across ages. TCRdb ran MiXCR on the 5' RACE reads and lists one entry per CDR3 protein. The data contain nearly 800,000 distinct CDR3 sequences, approximately 60% of them singletons. The sequenced sample consisted of blood. These receptors originate from a man aged 40-50 years in good health. CDR3s include the opening cysteine and the closing phenylalanine or tryptophan. Each record gives: clone size, J gene, CDR3 length, D gene, V gene, CDR3 protein, CDR3 DNA. D genes are given only for firm matches. Some rows mark clone size as missing; the rest say once, few, many or name a class of expanded clone.

clone_size: NA; j_call: TRBJ1-2; cdr3_length: 17; d_call: TRBD1; v_call: TRBV6-1; cdr3_aa: CASFPRDRGFSWYGYTF; cdr3_nt: TGTGCCAGCTTTCCTCGGGACAGGGGGTTCAGTTGGTATGGCTACACCTTC
clone_size: NA; j_call: TRBJ2-1; cdr3_length: 17; d_call: NA; v_call: TRBV7-2; cdr3_aa: CASSLEWAASSYNEQFF; cdr3_nt: TGTGCCAGCAGCTTAGAGTGGGCGGCGAGCTCCTACAATGAGCAGTTCTTC
clone_size: few; j_call: TRBJ1-1; cdr3_length: 14; d_call: TRBD1; v_call: TRBV7-9; cdr3_aa: CASSSGTGETEAFF; cdr3_nt: TGTGCCAGCAGCTCTGGGACAGGCGAAACTGAAGCTTTCTTT
clone_size: NA; j_call: TRBJ2-7; cdr3_length: 17; d_call: NA; v_call: TRBV28; cdr3_aa: CASSLRTAAPLPHEQYF; cdr3_nt: TGTGCCAGCAGTTTAAGGACAGCCGCTCCACTTCCCCACGAGCAGTACTTC
clone_size: NA; j_call: TRBJ2-1; cdr3_length: 13; d_call: NA; v_call: TRBV2; cdr3_aa: CATRYPGMDEQFF; cdr3_nt: TGTGCCACCCGCTATCCGGGAATGGATGAGCAGTTCTTC
clone_size: NA; j_call: TRBJ2-6; cdr3_length: 17; d_call: TRBD1; v_call: TRBV5-1; cdr3_aa: CASSQGQAGTGANVLTF; cdr3_nt: TGCGCCAGCAGCCAAGGACAGGCCGGAACTGGGGCCAACGTCCTGACTTTC
clone_size: few; j_call: TRBJ2-7; cdr3_length: 12; d_call: NA; v_call: TRBV27; cdr3_aa: CASALNNYEQYF; cdr3_nt: TGTGCCAGCGCCCTAAACAACTACGAGCAGTACTTC
clone_size: NA; j_call: TRBJ1-2; cdr3_length: 13; d_call: NA; v_call: TRBV6-1; cdr3_aa: CASMRGTNYGYTF; cdr3_nt: TGTGCCAGCATGAGAGGAACTAACTATGGCTACACCTTC
clone_size: NA; j_call: TRBJ2-1; cdr3_length: 15; d_call: TRBD2; v_call: TRBV10-3; cdr3_aa: CAISEGGEGYNEQFF; cdr3_nt: TGTGCCATCAGTGAAGGTGGGGAGGGCTACAATGAGCAGTTCTTC
clone_size: few; j_call: TRBJ2-7; cdr3_length: 14; d_call: TRBD2; v_call: TRBV20-1; cdr3_aa: CSASSGGAAYEQYF; cdr3_nt: TGCAGTGCTAGTAGCGGGGGGGCAGCCTACGAGCAGTACTTC
clone_size: few; j_call: TRBJ2-1; cdr3_length: 12; d_call: NA; v_call: TRBV4-3; cdr3_aa: CASSQDFGEQFF; cdr3_nt: TGCGCCAGCAGCCAAGATTTCGGGGAGCAGTTCTTC
clone_size: few; j_call: TRBJ2-1; cdr3_length: 15; d_call: TRBD2; v_call: TRBV6-5; cdr3_aa: CASSYTSGRGNEQFF; cdr3_nt: TGTGCCAGCAGTTACACTAGCGGGAGAGGGAATGAGCAGTTCTTC
clone_size: NA; j_call: TRBJ2-1; cdr3_length: 16; d_call: TRBD2; v_call: TRBV9; cdr3_aa: CASRKPGRGDYNEQFF; cdr3_nt: TGTGCCAGCAGGAAGCCTGGGCGGGGGGATTACAATGAGCAGTTCTTC
clone_size: NA; j_call: TRBJ2-7; cdr3_length: 18; d_call: NA; v_call: TRBV27; cdr3_aa: CASSLLGGTDHLSYEQYF; cdr3_nt: TGTGCCAGCAGTTTATTGGGTGGCACAGACCACCTTTCCTACGAGCAGTACTTC
clone_size: once; j_call: TRBJ1-2; cdr3_length: 12; d_call: NA; v_call: TRBV30; cdr3_aa: CAWSGSAYGYTF; cdr3_nt: TGTGCCTGGAGTGGTTCCGCGTATGGCTACACCTTC
clone_size: NA; j_call: TRBJ2-3; cdr3_length: 16; d_call: TRBD1; v_call: TRBV7-2; cdr3_aa: CASSWTWTGITDTQYF; cdr3_nt: TGTGCCAGCAGCTGGACCTGGACAGGCATCACAGATACGCAGTATTTT
clone_size: NA; j_call: TRBJ2-7; cdr3_length: 17; d_call: NA; v_call: TRBV28; cdr3_aa: CASSTPGVAVSSYEQYF; cdr3_nt: TGTGCCAGCAGTACCCCTGGGGTAGCGGTAAGCTCCTACGAGCAGTACTTC
clone_size: NA; j_call: TRBJ1-1; cdr3_length: 13; d_call: NA; v_call: TRBV29-1; cdr3_aa: CSAQDGEWTEAFF; cdr3_nt: TGCAGCGCCCAGGACGGCGAGTGGACTGAAGCTTTCTTT
clone_size: few; j_call: TRBJ1-1; cdr3_length: 16; d_call: TRBD1; v_call: TRBV2; cdr3_aa: CASTPGQGVGDTEAFF; cdr3_nt: TGTGCCAGCACCCCTGGACAGGGCGTAGGGGACACTGAAGCTTTCTTT
clone_size: NA; j_call: TRBJ1-1; cdr3_length: 13; d_call: NA; v_call: TRBV29-1; cdr3_aa: CSVSAGGDTEAFF; cdr3_nt: TGCAGCGTTTCGGCCGGAGGGGACACTGAAGCTTTCTTT
clone_size: few; j_call: TRBJ2-5; cdr3_length: 15; d_call: NA; v_call: TRBV4-3; cdr3_aa: CASSQEDRTQETQYF; cdr3_nt: TGCGCTAGCAGCCAGGAAGACAGGACGCAAGAGACCCAGTACTTC
clone_size: once; j_call: TRBJ1-6; cdr3_length: 16; d_call: NA; v_call: TRBV13; cdr3_aa: CASSFRATGYNSPLHF; cdr3_nt: TGTGCCAGCAGCTTCCGTGCGACAGGTTATAATTCACCCCTCCACTTT
clone_size: NA; j_call: TRBJ2-1; cdr3_length: 14; d_call: NA; v_call: TRBV28; cdr3_aa: CASTTMNKNNEQFF; cdr3_nt: TGTGCCAGCACCACAATGAACAAAAACAATGAGCAGTTCTTC
clone_size: NA; j_call: TRBJ1-2; cdr3_length: 14; d_call: NA; v_call: TRBV27; cdr3_aa: CASRDGVLPYGYTF; cdr3_nt: TGTGCCAGCCGGGACGGGGTTCTTCCCTATGGCTACACCTTC
clone_size: few; j_call: TRBJ2-1; cdr3_length: 16; d_call: TRBD2; v_call: TRBV4-2; cdr3_aa: CASSLFRASGPNEQFF; cdr3_nt: TGTGCCAGCAGCCTGTTCAGGGCTAGCGGCCCTAATGAGCAGTTCTTC
clone_size: few; j_call: TRBJ2-7; cdr3_length: 10; d_call: NA; v_call: TRBV6-1; cdr3_aa: CASGDYEQYF; cdr3_nt: TGTGCCAGCGGGGACTACGAGCAGTACTTC
clone_size: NA; j_call: TRBJ2-3; cdr3_length: 18; d_call: NA; v_call: TRBV7-2; cdr3_aa: CASSSEGREGRRTDTQYF; cdr3_nt: TGTGCCAGCAGCTCAGAGGGGCGGGAAGGACGACGCACAGATACGCAGTATTTT
clone_size: NA; j_call: TRBJ2-3; cdr3_length: 15; d_call: NA; v_call: TRBV7-2; cdr3_aa: CASSEQGGVGDTQYF; cdr3_nt: TGTGCCAGCAGCGAACAGGGAGGAGTTGGAGATACGCAGTATTTT
clone_size: few; j_call: TRBJ2-5; cdr3_length: 14; d_call: TRBD2; v_call: TRBV6-6; cdr3_aa: CASRSGTKLETQYF; cdr3_nt: TGTGCCAGCAGGTCCGGGACTAAACTTGAGACCCAGTACTTC
clone_size: NA; j_call: TRBJ1-2; cdr3_length: 12; d_call: NA; v_call: TRBV6-4; cdr3_aa: CASSSGSGTATF; cdr3_nt: TGTGCCAGCAGCTCGGGGTCAGGGACCGCGACCTTC
clone_size: NA; j_call: TRBJ2-3; cdr3_length: 14; d_call: TRBD1; v_call: TRBV2; cdr3_aa: CASQETGVADTQYF; cdr3_nt: TGTGCCAGCCAAGAGACAGGGGTAGCAGATACGCAGTATTTT
clone_size: NA; j_call: TRBJ1-2; cdr3_length: 17; d_call: TRBD1; v_call: TRBV7-2; cdr3_aa: CASSVPGQGAGAYGYTF; cdr3_nt: TGTGCCAGCAGCGTACCGGGACAGGGGGCAGGGGCCTATGGCTACACCTTC
clone_size: NA; j_call: TRBJ2-7; cdr3_length: 15; d_call: NA; v_call: TRBV11-3; cdr3_aa: CASSLDRPSSYEQYF; cdr3_nt: TGTGCCAGCAGCTTAGACAGGCCGAGCTCCTACGAGCAGTACTTC
clone_size: once; j_call: TRBJ2-3; cdr3_length: 13; d_call: TRBD2; v_call: TRBV7-2; cdr3_aa: CASSVGGPNTQYF; cdr3_nt: TGTGCCAGCAGCGTGGGAGGGCCGAATACGCAGTATTTT
clone_size: NA; j_call: TRBJ1-5; cdr3_length: 14; d_call: NA; v_call: TRBV2; cdr3_aa: CASRGFTSNQPQHF; cdr3_nt: TGTGCCAGCAGAGGTTTCACTAGCAATCAGCCCCAGCATTTT
clone_size: NA; j_call: TRBJ2-2; cdr3_length: 16; d_call: TRBD2; v_call: TRBV5-1; cdr3_aa: CASGNPRGALAGELFF; cdr3_nt: TGCGCCAGCGGCAACCCGCGGGGGGCTCTCGCCGGGGAGCTGTTTTTT
clone_size: few; j_call: TRBJ2-7; cdr3_length: 14; d_call: NA; v_call: TRBV20-1; cdr3_aa: CSASVRGPGYEQYF; cdr3_nt: TGCAGTGCTAGTGTCCGAGGTCCGGGGTACGAGCAGTACTTC
clone_size: few; j_call: TRBJ1-4; cdr3_length: 13; d_call: NA; v_call: TRBV10-3; cdr3_aa: CAISGTRNEKLFF; cdr3_nt: TGTGCCATCAGTGGGACCCGAAATGAAAAACTGTTTTTT
clone_size: few; j_call: TRBJ1-2; cdr3_length: 13; d_call: NA; v_call: TRBV14; cdr3_aa: CASSHRGGYGYTF; cdr3_nt: TGTGCCAGCAGCCACCGGGGAGGCTATGGCTACACCTTC
clone_size: NA; j_call: TRBJ2-7; cdr3_length: 13; d_call: TRBD2; v_call: TRBV6-6; cdr3_aa: CAGRLAASYEQYF; cdr3_nt: TGTGCCGGCAGGCTAGCGGCCTCCTACGAGCAGTACTTC
clone_size: NA; j_call: TRBJ1-2; cdr3_length: 13; d_call: NA; v_call: TRBV6-1; cdr3_aa: CASILGARVGYTF; cdr3_nt: TGTGCCAGCATCCTTGGGGCCAGGGTTGGCTACACCTTC
clone_size: NA; j_call: TRBJ2-4; cdr3_length: 13; d_call: TRBD1; v_call: TRBV28; cdr3_aa: CASSSTTGGPSYF; cdr3_nt: TGTGCCAGCAGTTCTACTACAGGGGGACCCTCGTACTTC
clone_size: NA; j_call: TRBJ2-7; cdr3_length: 17; d_call: NA; v_call: TRBV7-2; cdr3_aa: CASSLAQGRLFSYEQYF; cdr3_nt: TGTGCCAGCAGCTTAGCGCAGGGCAGGCTTTTCTCCTACGAGCAGTACTTC
clone_size: many; j_call: TRBJ1-1; cdr3_length: 18; d_call: TRBD1; v_call: TRBV15; cdr3_aa: CATSRDISAADRAAEAFF; cdr3_nt: TGTGCCACCAGCAGAGATATCAGTGCGGCGGACAGGGCGGCTGAAGCTTTCTTT
clone_size: few; j_call: TRBJ1-2; cdr3_length: 13; d_call: TRBD1; v_call: TRBV29-1; cdr3_aa: CSVDGTGRVGYTF; cdr3_nt: TGCAGCGTTGACGGGACAGGGCGGGTTGGCTACACCTTC
clone_size: NA; j_call: TRBJ2-1; cdr3_length: 16; d_call: TRBD1; v_call: TRBV4-1; cdr3_aa: CASSQDIRGTYNEQFF; cdr3_nt: TGCGCCAGCAGCCAAGATATCAGGGGGACCTACAATGAGCAGTTCTTC
clone_size: NA; j_call: TRBJ1-1; cdr3_length: 14; d_call: NA; v_call: TRBV5-1; cdr3_aa: CASSLDLQGWEAFF; cdr3_nt: TGCGCCAGCAGCTTGGATCTTCAGGGCTGGGAAGCTTTCTTT
clone_size: NA; j_call: TRBJ2-1; cdr3_length: 15; d_call: NA; v_call: TRBV12-3/TRBV12-4; cdr3_aa: CASQRAVGVNNEQFF; cdr3_nt: TGTGCCAGCCAAAGGGCGGTGGGAGTCAACAATGAGCAGTTCTTC
clone_size: once; j_call: TRBJ1-4; cdr3_length: 14; d_call: NA; v_call: TRBV13; cdr3_aa: CAGRKAAINEKLFF; cdr3_nt: TGTGCAGGCAGGAAAGCTGCAATTAATGAAAAACTGTTTTTT
clone_size: few; j_call: TRBJ1-2; cdr3_length: 18; d_call: NA; v_call: TRBV9; cdr3_aa: CASSAIDRRTASNYGYTF; cdr3_nt: TGTGCCAGCAGCGCCATCGACCGCCGGACAGCGTCTAACTATGGCTACACCTTC
clone_size: NA; j_call: TRBJ2-1; cdr3_length: 14; d_call: NA; v_call: TRBV29-1; cdr3_aa: CGVPRADPYNEQFF; cdr3_nt: TGCGGCGTGCCCCGAGCGGATCCCTACAATGAGCAGTTCTTC
clone_size: few; j_call: TRBJ2-7; cdr3_length: 16; d_call: TRBD2; v_call: TRBV5-1; cdr3_aa: CASSPDASGNSYEQYF; cdr3_nt: TGCGCCAGCAGCCCCGACGCTAGCGGGAACTCCTACGAGCAGTACTTC
clone_size: NA; j_call: TRBJ2-5; cdr3_length: 12; d_call: NA; v_call: TRBV7-9; cdr3_aa: CASSGGLGTQYF; cdr3_nt: TGTGCCAGCAGTGGAGGGCTGGGGACCCAGTACTTC